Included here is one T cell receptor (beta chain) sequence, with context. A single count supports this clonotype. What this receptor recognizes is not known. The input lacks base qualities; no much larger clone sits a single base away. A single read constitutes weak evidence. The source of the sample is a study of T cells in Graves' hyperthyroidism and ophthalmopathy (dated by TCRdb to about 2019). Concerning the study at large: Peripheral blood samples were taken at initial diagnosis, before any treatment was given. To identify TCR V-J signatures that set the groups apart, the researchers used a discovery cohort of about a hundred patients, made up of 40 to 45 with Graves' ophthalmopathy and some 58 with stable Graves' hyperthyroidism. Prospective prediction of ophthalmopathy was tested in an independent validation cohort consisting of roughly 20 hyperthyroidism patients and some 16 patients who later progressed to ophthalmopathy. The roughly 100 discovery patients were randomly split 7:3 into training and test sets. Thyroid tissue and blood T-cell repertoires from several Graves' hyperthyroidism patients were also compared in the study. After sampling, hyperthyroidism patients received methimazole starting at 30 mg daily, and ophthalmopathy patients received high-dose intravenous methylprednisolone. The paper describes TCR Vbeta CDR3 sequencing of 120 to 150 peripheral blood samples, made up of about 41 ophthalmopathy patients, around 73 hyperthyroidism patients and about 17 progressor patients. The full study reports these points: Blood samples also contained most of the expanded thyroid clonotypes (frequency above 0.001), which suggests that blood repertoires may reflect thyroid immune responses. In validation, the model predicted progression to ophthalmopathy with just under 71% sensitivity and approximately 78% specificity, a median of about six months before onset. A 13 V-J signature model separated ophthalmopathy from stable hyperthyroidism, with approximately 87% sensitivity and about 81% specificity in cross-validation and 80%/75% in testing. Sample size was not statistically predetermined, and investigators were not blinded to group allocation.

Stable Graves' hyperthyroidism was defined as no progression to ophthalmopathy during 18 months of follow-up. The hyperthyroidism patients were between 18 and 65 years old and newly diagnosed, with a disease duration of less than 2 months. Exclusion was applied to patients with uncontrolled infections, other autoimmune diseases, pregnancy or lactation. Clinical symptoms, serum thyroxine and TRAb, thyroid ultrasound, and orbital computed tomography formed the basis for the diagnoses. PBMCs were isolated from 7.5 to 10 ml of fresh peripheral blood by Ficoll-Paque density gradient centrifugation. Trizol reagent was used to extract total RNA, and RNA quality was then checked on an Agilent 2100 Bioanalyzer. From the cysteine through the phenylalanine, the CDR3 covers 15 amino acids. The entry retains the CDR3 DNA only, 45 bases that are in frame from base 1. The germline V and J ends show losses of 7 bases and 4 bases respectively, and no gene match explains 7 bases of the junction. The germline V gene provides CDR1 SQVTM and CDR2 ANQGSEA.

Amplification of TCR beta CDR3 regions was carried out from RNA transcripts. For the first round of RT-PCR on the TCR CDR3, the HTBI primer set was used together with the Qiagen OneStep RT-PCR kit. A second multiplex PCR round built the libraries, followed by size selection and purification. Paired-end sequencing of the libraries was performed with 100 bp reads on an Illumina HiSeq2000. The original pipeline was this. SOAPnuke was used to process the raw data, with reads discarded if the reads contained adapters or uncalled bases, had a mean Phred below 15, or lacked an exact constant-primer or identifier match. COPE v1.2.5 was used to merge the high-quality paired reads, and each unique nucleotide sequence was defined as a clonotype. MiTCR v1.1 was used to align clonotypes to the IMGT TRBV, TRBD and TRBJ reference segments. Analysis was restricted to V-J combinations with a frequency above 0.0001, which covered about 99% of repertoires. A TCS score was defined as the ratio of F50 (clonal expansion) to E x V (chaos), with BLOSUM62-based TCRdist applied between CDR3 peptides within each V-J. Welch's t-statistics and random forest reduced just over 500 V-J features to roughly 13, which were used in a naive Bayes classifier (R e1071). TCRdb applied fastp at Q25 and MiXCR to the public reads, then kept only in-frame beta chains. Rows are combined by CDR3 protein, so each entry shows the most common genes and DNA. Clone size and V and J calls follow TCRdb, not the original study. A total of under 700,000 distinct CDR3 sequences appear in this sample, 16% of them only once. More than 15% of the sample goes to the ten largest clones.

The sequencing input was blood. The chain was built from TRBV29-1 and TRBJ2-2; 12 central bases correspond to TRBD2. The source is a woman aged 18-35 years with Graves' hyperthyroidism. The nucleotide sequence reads TGCAGCGCTCTGACTAGCGGGAGATTCACCGGGGAGCTGTTTTTT. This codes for CSALTSGRFTGELFF.